This passage covers 28 T cell receptor beta chains from one sample sequenced in a study of T cell repertoires in cytomegalovirus infection (dated by TCRdb to about 2019). What these receptors recognize is not known. Interpreted using the paper, the treatment or condition label stands for: in vitro stimulation with specific CMV peptide epitopes to enrich CMV-specific T cells. Instrument used: Illumina HiSeq 1500. TCRdb took the public reads, trimmed them with fastp at Q25, ran MiXCR for clone calling and kept in-frame beta chains. Under each unique CDR3 protein, matching rows form one entry showing the most common genes and DNA. The sample table holds roughly 990,000 distinct CDR3 sequences, of which approximately 33% were seen once. Of the sample, roughly an eighth is held by the ten largest clones. The sample was cultured CD8+ T cells from PBMCs, taken from culture after CMV antigen stimulation. The receptor set was obtained from a human donor in good health (CMV status not recorded). Some clones in this sample may be carry-over from other donors' samples.

In its sample, this clonotype was seen once. A junction boundary mismatches the germline segment, possibly from a read error. V is TRBV10-3 and J is TRBJ2-7; a weak D match, TRBD1 (6 bases). The CDR3 spans 14 residues. CDR1 is ENHRY, CDR2 SYGVKD, per germline. This CDR3 reads CVISDSGHSYEQYF. In DNA form, the CDR3 reads TGTGTCATCAGTGATTCGGGACATAGCTACGAGCAGTACTTC.

This clonotype has a count of ten or more. V and J are TRBV19 and TRBJ2-1, with TRBD2 as a possible D gene (6 bases). The CDR3 is made up of 16 amino acids. Germline CDR1 is LNHDA and CDR2 is SQIVND (reference sequence). Trimming left V 6 bases short and J 4 bases short, with 19 bases between. The CDR3 reads CASRGFTAGGYNEQFF. CDR3 DNA: TGTGCCAGTAGGGGATTTACAGCCGGGGGTTACAATGAGCAGTTCTTC.

The chain is built from TRBV12-3 or TRBV12-4 and TRBJ2-1; D remains unclear. Trimming left V 6 bases short and J 0 bases short, with 12 bases between. The CDR3 has 15 residues. The CDR3 is CASRAGLSSYNEQFF. The CDR3 region has the DNA TGTGCCAGCAGAGCCGGGCTAAGCTCCTACAATGAGCAGTTCTTC.

There are a few counts of this clonotype. The chain has TRBV6-2 or TRBV6-3 and TRBJ2-1; D tentatively reads TRBD1 or TRBD2 (5 bases each). This CDR3 has 14 amino acids. From germline, CDR1 is MNHEY and CDR2 SVGEGT. Trimming cost V 5 bases and J 4 bases, with 12 bases left between them. The CDR3 DNA follows: TGTGCCAGCAGTCTCCGGGGCAGGTACAATGAGCAGTTCTTC. This codes for CASSLRGRYNEQFF.

This clonotype was seen more than once but under ten times. This chain connects TRBV11-2 to TRBJ2-3; no definite D call. Germline CDR1 reads SGHAT; CDR2 reads FQNNGV. The V end lost 0 bases, the J end lost 4 bases, and 5 bases lay between the germline ends. The CDR3 sequence is 13 residues long. This chain's CDR3 is CASSLELADTQYF. The CDR3 DNA follows: TGTGCCAGCAGCTTAGAATTAGCAGATACGCAGTATTTT.

The chain is built from TRBV9 and TRBJ1-3; perhaps TRBD1 as D (5 bases). Looked up from germline, CDR1 is SGDLS and CDR2 is YYNGEE. The CDR3 runs 15 residues. V was shortened by 4 bases and J by 2 bases, with 13 bases between the two germline ends. This CDR3 reads CASSFSSTAGNTIYF. The CDR3 DNA reads TGTGCCAGCAGCTTCTCATCGACAGCTGGAAACACCATATATTTT.

As regards this clonotype: This may be a read error, as it is one base from a much larger clone. In DNA, the CDR3 is TGTGCCAGCAGTTCCGCGGCGGACAGGGGCCAACCTACCCACGAGCAGTACTTC. Translation: CASSSAADRGQPTHEQYF. The gene calls are TRBV11-1 and TRBJ2-7, with 9 bases identical to TRBD1. Losses at the gene ends were 6 bases for V and 5 bases for J; bases not matched to a gene: 20. Germline assignment: CDR1 SGHAT and CDR2 FQDESV (reference sequence). This CDR3 has 18 amino acids.

Ten or more counts support this clonotype. The V call is TRBV6-1, the J call TRBJ2-7, with 9 bases fitting TRBD1. Per germline, CDR1 MNHNS and CDR2 SASEGT. V dropped 3 bases and J dropped 2; count of bases not matched to a gene: 5. The CDR3 consists of 15 residues. The CDR3 DNA sequence: TGTGCCAGCAGTGAGGACAGGGGAATCGCCTACGAGCAGTACGTC. Residues: CASSEDRGIAYEQYV.

There are a few counts of this clonotype. The chain recombines TRBV5-1 with TRBJ1-2; no reliable D call. Looked up from germline, CDR1 is SGHRS and CDR2 is YFSETQ. The CDR3 extends over 13 amino acids. V gave up 4 bases and J gave up 3 bases, with 10 bases separating them. The CDR3 DNA sequence: TGCGCCAGCAGCGGAACCGAATACTATGGCTACACCTTC. Amino acid sequence: CASSGTEYYGYTF.

Only a few counts were recorded for this clonotype. CDR3 sequence reads: CASGDSGMRDSPLHF. DNA of the CDR3: TGTGCCAGTGGGGACAGTGGCATGAGGGATTCACCCCTCCACTTT. The chain couples TRBV28 to TRBJ1-6; 7 bases align to TRBD1. This CDR3 has 15 residues. Germline CDR1 MDHEN, CDR2 SYDVKM. The V and J ends lost 9 bases and 8 bases, in that order; junction bases with no gene match: 13.

V is TRBV6-5 and J is TRBJ2-1; D possibly corresponds to TRBD2 (7 bases). V lost 7 bases, J lost 8 bases, and 15 bases lay in between. Germline lookup yields CDR1 MNHEY and CDR2 SVGAGI. There are 13 residues in the CDR3. CDR3 DNA: TGTGCCAGCATCGCAGGGGCGGGAGATGAGCAGTTCTTC. It yields the protein CASIAGAGDEQFF.

The chain has TRBV5-6 and TRBJ1-5, with a weak D call TRBD1 (6 bases). Trimming cost V 4 bases and J 2 bases, with 13 bases left between them. The CDR3 loop spans 15 amino acids. The V gene's germline CDR1 is SGHDT and CDR2 YYEEEE. CDR3 protein: CASSVQGGRNQPQHF. CDR3 sequence (DNA): TGTGCCAGCAGCGTACAGGGAGGGCGCAATCAGCCCCAGCATTTT.

This clonotype showed up just a few times. This chain uses TRBV7-6 with TRBJ2-2; weak D call: TRBD1 (6 bases). V shed 3 bases and J shed 2 bases, with 13 bases lying between them. Germline V CDR1 and CDR2: SGHVS, FNYEAQ. CDR3 size: 16 residues. CDR3 loop: CASSFPGTTNTGELFF. As DNA, the CDR3 is TGTGCCAGCAGCTTCCCAGGGACAACCAACACCGGGGAGCTGTTTTTT.

CDR3 DNA sequence: TGTGCCAGCAGCCCAGGTATCGGCCTATCACCCCTCCACTTT. This codes for CASSPGIGLSPLHF. The V call is TRBV3-1, the J call TRBJ1-6; D is uncertain. CDR1 is LGHDT and CDR2 is YNNKEL in the germline V gene (reference sequence). Trimming removed 4 bases at V and 10 bases at J, with 14 bases between. This CDR3 is 14 amino acids long.

The rearrangement links TRBV27 to TRBJ1-2, with TRBD1 identical over 9 bases. Looked up from germline, CDR1 is MNHEY and CDR2 is SMNVEV (reference sequence). V shed 0 bases and J 4 bases; nucleotides not matched to a gene: 9. CDR3 length equals 17 residues. In nucleotides, the CDR3 is TGTGCCAGCAGTTTATCGTCGGGACAGGGCTTTTTCTATGGCTACACCTTC. Protein product: CASSLSSGQGFFYGYTF.

This clonotype was detected only a few times. The CDR3 loop reads CASSGDRAFSYEQYF. CDR3 sequence (DNA): TGTGCCAGCAGCGGGGACAGGGCTTTTTCCTACGAGCAGTACTTC. V gene TRBV7-9 combines with J gene TRBJ2-7, with 9 bases identical to TRBD1. V was pared by 5 bases and J by 1 base, with 6 bases of the junction left unmatched. Looked up from germline, CDR1 is SEHNR and CDR2 is FQNEAQ (reference sequence). This CDR3 spans 15 amino acids.

This clonotype was seen only a few times. The genes are TRBV6-2 or TRBV6-3 and TRBJ2-1; 7 bases match TRBD1. This CDR3 comprises 15 residues. Losses at the gene ends were 1 base for V and 5 bases for J; bases not matched to a gene: 5. CDR1 is MNHEY and CDR2 is SVGEGT in the germline V gene. The CDR3 nucleotides read TGTGCCAGCAGTTACTTCAGGGGGAAAAACAATGAGCAGTTCTTC. This sequence encodes CASSYFRGKNNEQFF.

This clonotype was seen only a few times. This sequence joins TRBV29-1 and TRBJ2-7; a weak D match, TRBD1 (5 bases). Trimming took off 5 bases at V and 2 bases at J, with 7 bases between the two ends. CDR3 length equals 11 residues. Germline V gene sequence: CDR1 SQVTM, CDR2 ANQGSEA. CDR3 bases: TGCAGCGTTAAGGACACCTACGAGCAGTACGTC. Translating gives CSVKDTYEQYV.

The rearrangement uses TRBV24-1 and TRBJ2-3; TRBD1 agrees at 11 bases. The CDR3 is 15 residues long. Per the germline V gene, CDR1 is KGHDR and CDR2 is SFDVKD. V gave up 4 bases and J gave up 7 bases; unmatched junction bases: 6. The CDR3 loop is CATSETGQGDHTQYF. The CDR3 bases are TGTGCCACCAGTGAAACGGGACAGGGGGATCATACGCAGTATTTT.

The sample holds a few counts of this clonotype. This chain uses TRBV27 with TRBJ1-2; 8 bases match TRBD1. The CDR3 has 15 amino acids. Losses at the gene ends were 0 bases for V and 8 bases for J; bases not matched to a gene: 8. The germline gives CDR1 MNHEY, CDR2 SMNVEV (reference sequence). The CDR3 bases are TGTGCCAGCAGTTTATCCAAGACAGGGGTCGACGGCTACACCTTC. Translating gives CASSLSKTGVDGYTF.

The rearrangement uses TRBV29-1 and TRBJ2-3; D is possibly TRBD2 (5 bases). Trimming took off 2 bases at V and 2 bases at J, with 11 bases between the two ends. This CDR3 has 14 residues. Per the germline V gene, CDR1 is SQVTM and CDR2 is ANQGSEA. CDR3 coding DNA: TGCAGCGTTGAACGGGGATTCAACACAGATACGCAGTATTTT. Translated: CSVERGFNTDTQYF.

With respect to this clonotype: One junction end does not reproduce the germline sequence, and a read error may be involved. The V and J genes are TRBV7-9 and TRBJ2-5; a possible D gene is TRBD1 (6 bases). Germline CDR1 is SEHNR and CDR2 is FQNEAQ (reference sequence). The length of the CDR3 is 18 residues. The CDR3 reads CVSSNTGTLKPYQETQYF. As DNA, the CDR3 is TGTGTCAGCAGCAACACCGGGACACTTAAACCCTACCAAGAGACCCAGTACTTC.

This clonotype was found a few times. This chain uses TRBV7-9 with TRBJ2-7; D unclear. The CDR3 runs 12 residues. Trimming removed 3 bases from V and 4 bases from J, with 7 bases in between. In germline, CDR1 is SEHNR, CDR2 FQNEAQ (reference sequence). CDR3 in DNA: TGTGCCAGCAGCTTTGAAGGTTACGAGCAGTACTTC. This encodes CASSFEGYEQYF.

The chain carries TRBV7-9 and TRBJ1-5; D not certain. Germline V CDR1 and CDR2: SEHNR, FQNEAQ (reference sequence). This CDR3 has 13 amino acids. V lost 1 base and J 8 bases, leaving 9 bases between the germline ends. CDR3 in DNA: TGTGCCAGCAGCTTAGATGGGGTTGAGCCCCAGCATTTT. This translates into CASSLDGVEPQHF.

This clonotype occurred a few times. The chain recombines TRBV25-1 with TRBJ1-6; D is undetermined. The CDR3 has 13 residues. Trimming removed 4 bases from V and 5 bases from J, with 6 bases in between. The germline CDR1 and CDR2 sequences are MGHDK and SYGVNS. As DNA, the CDR3 is TGTGCCAGCAGTGTACGGGATAATTCACCCCTCCACTTT. Translation gives CASSVRDNSPLHF.

The rearrangement joins TRBV14 to TRBJ1-2, with D unresolved. There are 13 residues in the CDR3. Germline CDR1 is SGHDN and CDR2 is FVKESK. Trimming shortened V by 0 bases and J by 2 bases, and 4 bases separated the two germline ends. The CDR3 spells CASSQELNYGYTF. CDR3 coding DNA: TGTGCCAGCAGCCAAGAGCTCAACTATGGCTACACCTTC. Drawing the rest from reference TRBV14 and TRBJ1-2, the complete variable domain is EAGVTQFPSHSVIEKGQTVTLRCDPISGHDNLYWYRRVMGKEIKFLLHFVKESKQDESGMPNNRFLAERTGGTYSTLKVQPAELEDSGVYFCASSQELNYGYTFGSGTRLTVV.

Only a few counts were recorded for this clonotype. The V and J genes are TRBV7-9 and TRBJ2-1; 8 bases are a match to TRBD2. The V gene end was trimmed by 11 bases and the J gene end by 5 bases; junction bases not matched to a gene: 5. The germline CDR1 and CDR2 sequences are SEHNR and FQNEAQ (reference sequence). This CDR3 contains 12 residues. CDR3 nucleotides: TGTGCCGGCGGGACTAGAAACAATGAGCAGTTCTTC. This sequence encodes CAGGTRNNEQFF.

The chain combines TRBV14 with TRBJ2-5, with D perhaps matching TRBD1 (5 bases). Per germline, CDR1 SGHDN and CDR2 FVKESK. The CDR3 is 15 residues long. Trimming removed 1 base from V and 5 bases from J, with 14 bases in between. In DNA form, the CDR3 reads TGTGCCAGCAGCCAAGCATTTACAGGACCGGAGACCCAGTACTTC. Translating gives CASSQAFTGPETQYF.